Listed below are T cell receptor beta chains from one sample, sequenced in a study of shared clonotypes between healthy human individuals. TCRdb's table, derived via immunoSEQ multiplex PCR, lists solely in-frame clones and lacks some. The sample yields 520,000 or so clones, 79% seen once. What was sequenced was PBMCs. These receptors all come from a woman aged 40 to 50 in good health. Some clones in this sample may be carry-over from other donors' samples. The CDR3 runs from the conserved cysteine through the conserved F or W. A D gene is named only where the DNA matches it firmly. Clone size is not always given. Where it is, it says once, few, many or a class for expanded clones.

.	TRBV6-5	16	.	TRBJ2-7	CASSYRATPSTYEQYF	TGTGCCAGCAGTTACAGAGCGACGCCCTCCACCTACGAGCAGTACTTC
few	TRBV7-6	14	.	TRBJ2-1	CASSLAGPRSEQFF	TGTGCCAGCAGCTTAGCGGGACCACGATCTGAGCAGTTCTTC
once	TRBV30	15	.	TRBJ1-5	CAWSEGGGSLLPQHF	TGTGCCTGGAGTGAGGGTGGGGGCTCTCTCTTGCCCCAGCATTTT
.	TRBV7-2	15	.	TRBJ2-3	CASSLTPSSTDTQYF	TGTGCCAGCAGCTTAACCCCATCTAGCACAGATACGCAGTATTTT
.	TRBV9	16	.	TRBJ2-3	CASGLLGDPSTDTQYF	TGTGCCAGCGGCCTCCTCGGCGACCCTAGCACAGATACGCAGTATTTT
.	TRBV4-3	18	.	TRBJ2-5	CASSQGPSPAVNGETQYF	TGCGCCAGCAGCCAAGGTCCCTCCCCAGCGGTCAACGGAGAGACCCAGTACTTC
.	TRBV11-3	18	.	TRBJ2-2	CASSHGTFDAAGTGELFF	TGTGCCAGCAGCCACGGGACTTTCGATGCGGCGGGGACCGGGGAGCTGTTTTTT
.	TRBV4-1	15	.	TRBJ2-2	CASSQGSPSTGELFF	TGCGCCAGCAGCCAAGGGTCGCCTAGCACCGGGGAGCTGTTTTTT
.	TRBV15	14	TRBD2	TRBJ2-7	CATSTPGLAGEQYF	TGTGCCACCAGCACGCCGGGACTAGCGGGGGAGCAGTACTTC
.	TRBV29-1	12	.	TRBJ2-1	CSVAPGGNEQFF	TGCAGCGTGGCCCCAGGTGGCAATGAGCAGTTCTTC
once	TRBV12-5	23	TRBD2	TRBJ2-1	CASGYFPMKLAGNNPDSYNEQFF	TGTGCTAGTGGCTACTTCCCCATGAAACTAGCGGGAAACAATCCGGACTCCTACAATGAGCAGTTCTTC
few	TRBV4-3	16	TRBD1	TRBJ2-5	CASSQEWRQGQETQYF	TGCGCCAGCAGCCAAGAGTGGCGACAGGGCCAAGAGACCCAGTACTTC